These 19 T cell receptor beta chains share one sample of origin, sequenced in a study of cytomegalovirus exposure and HLA in healthy donors. Both 60 Vbeta primers and 13 Jbeta primers went into the PCR. The method was immunoSEQ multiplex PCR; TCRdb's version includes in-frame clones alone and lacks a portion of them. Its table lists about 100,000 clones. Source material: PBMCs. Receptors originate from a girl between 5 and 17 years old in good health and CMV-seropositive.

The rearrangement uses TRBV2 and TRBJ1-6; 8 nucleotides agree with TRBD1. Trimming cost V 8 bases and J 2 bases; bases outside gene matches: 8. Germline assignment: CDR1 SNHLY and CDR2 FYNNEI. CDR3 length equals 16 residues. In DNA, the CDR3 is TGTGCCAGCGGAATAACAGGGGGTCCCTATAATTCACCCCTCCACTTT. Its translation is CASGITGGPYNSPLHF.

This rearrangement joins TRBV9 to TRBJ1-2; tentative D call: TRBD1 (5 bases). Trimming stripped 3 bases from V and 3 bases from J, with 12 bases between. CDR1 is SGDLS, CDR2 YYNGEE, per germline. The CDR3 runs to 14 residues. The CDR3 nucleotides are TGTGCCAGCAGCGGGGGGGAATTAGACTATGGCTACACCTTC. Translating it yields CASSGGELDYGYTF. The variable domain in full, with the rest retrieved from reference TRBV9 and TRBJ1-2, is DSGVTQTPKHLITATGQRVTLRCSPRSGDLSVYWYQQSLDQGLQFLIQYYNGEERAKGNILERFSAQQFPDLHSELNLSSLELGDSALYFCASSGGELDYGYTFGSGTRLTVV.

This sequence joins TRBV29-1 and TRBJ1-1; tentatively, D is TRBD1 (5 bases). The germline gives CDR1 SQVTM, CDR2 ANQGSEA. The V gene lost 2 bases and the J gene lost 6 bases, with 16 bases spanning the gap. The CDR3 contains 14 residues. CDR3 region: CSVEMGPRGAEAFF. Written as DNA, the CDR3 is TGCAGCGTTGAAATGGGGCCCCGTGGGGCTGAAGCTTTCTTT. The entire variable domain, with the rest obtained from reference TRBV29-1 and TRBJ1-1, is as follows: SAVISQKPSRDICQRGTSLTIQCQVDSQVTMMFWYRQQPGQSLTLIATANQGSEATYESGFVIDKFPISRPNLTFSTLTVSNMSPEDSSIYLCSVEMGPRGAEAFFGQGTRLTVV.

This chain joins TRBV19 and TRBJ1-2, with D tentatively TRBD1 (6 bases). This CDR3 is 14 amino acids long. The V end lost 3 bases, the J end lost 6 bases, and 14 bases lay between the germline ends. In germline, CDR1 is LNHDA, CDR2 SQIVND (reference sequence). CDR3 residues: CASSIGTIQDGYTF. The CDR3, as DNA: TGTGCCAGTAGTATTGGGACAATTCAGGATGGCTACACCTTC.

The V gene is TRBV2, the J gene TRBJ1-2, with 7 bases matching TRBD1. Germline V gene data show CDR1 as SNHLY and CDR2 as FYNNEI. The V gene end was trimmed by 6 bases and the J gene end by 7 bases; junction bases not matched to a gene: 11. The CDR3 extends over 14 amino acids. This CDR3 reads CASRSGQPLSGYTF. The CDR3 DNA is TGTGCCAGCAGGTCGGGACAGCCCCTTAGTGGCTACACCTTC.

The chain recombines TRBV9 with TRBJ2-3; D gene uncertain. The germline V gene encodes CDR1 SGDLS and CDR2 YYNGEE. The V end was cut by 0 bases, the J end by 3 bases, with 14 bases between. CDR3 length: 16 residues. The CDR3 DNA reads as TGTGCCAGCAGCGTAGGCGAGGATTCATTAACAGATACGCAGTATTTT. Encoded protein: CASSVGEDSLTDTQYF.

V and J are TRBV4-1 and TRBJ2-7; TRBD2 matches at 8 bases. Looked up from germline, CDR1 is MGHRA and CDR2 is YSYEKL. J gave up 2 bases and V 1 base, and 4 bases lay outside the gene matches. CDR3 size: 15 residues. The CDR3, as DNA: TGCGCCAGCAGCCAAGTCAGCGGGGGAGCCTACGAGCAGTACTTC. Its protein product is CASSQVSGGAYEQYF.

The rearrangement uses TRBV7-2 and TRBJ2-7; 12 nucleotides line up with TRBD1. The CDR3 contains 16 residues. Germline CDR1 SGHTA, CDR2 FQGNSA. Germline trimming cut 5 bases from V and 7 bases from J; bases unmatched to any gene: 12. CDR3 in DNA: TGTGCCAGCAGCCCCCAGGCGGGACAGGGGGCGCGGGAGCAGTACTTC. Its translation: CASSPQAGQGAREQYF. The whole variable domain, filled in from reference TRBV7-2 and TRBJ2-7, reads GAGVSQSPSNKVTEKGKDVELRCDPISGHTALYWYRQSLGQGLEFLIYFQGNSAPDKSGLPSDRFSAERTGGSVSTLTIQRTQQEDSAVYLCASSPQAGQGAREQYFGPGTRLTVT.

This chain uses TRBV6-1 with TRBJ2-7; D gene unclear. Between the trimmed V and J ends, which lost 7 bases and 2 bases, there was a span of 6 bases. The CDR3 is 11 residues long. In germline, CDR1 is MNHNS, CDR2 SASEGT. In DNA form, the CDR3 reads TGTGCCAGCACTCAGGCCTACGAGCAGTACGTC. As protein: CASTQAYEQYV.

This sequence joins TRBV28 and TRBJ1-5, with D uncertain. Germline assignment: CDR1 MDHEN and CDR2 SYDVKM. Deletions cut 8 bases from V and 4 bases from J, with 12 bases between. This CDR3 is built from 13 residues. CDR3: CASGLRENQPQHF. The CDR3 DNA sequence: TGTGCCAGCGGCCTTAGGGAGAATCAGCCCCAGCATTTT.

The V gene is TRBV6-5, the J gene TRBJ1-2; D unclear. This CDR3 is 15 amino acids long. From germline, CDR1 is MNHEY and CDR2 SVGAGI. V was clipped by 5 bases and J by 1 base, with 14 bases between them. The CDR3: CASSQQRRVNYGYTF. Here the CDR3 DNA reads TGTGCCAGCAGTCAGCAACGGCGGGTTAACTATGGCTACACCTTC.

The genes are TRBV13 and TRBJ1-1; D possibly corresponds to TRBD1 (6 bases). Between the trimmed V and J ends, which lost 3 bases and 8 bases, there was a span of 10 bases. The CDR3 loop spans 12 amino acids. CDR1 is PRHDT and CDR2 is FYEKMQ in the germline V gene (reference sequence). The CDR3 protein is CASSFTGLEAFF. The CDR3 DNA follows: TGTGCCAGCAGCTTTACAGGGCTCGAAGCTTTCTTT.

This chain joins TRBV7-9 and TRBJ1-4, with 8 bases matching TRBD1. Looked up from germline, CDR1 is SEHNR and CDR2 is FQNEAQ (reference sequence). The CDR3 runs to 18 residues. V trimming: 1 base; J trimming: 6 bases; junction bases outside the gene matches: 13. The CDR3 loop reads CASSLGQGAIWADEKLFF. DNA for the CDR3: TGTGCCAGCAGCTTAGGCCAGGGGGCTATTTGGGCGGATGAAAAACTGTTTTTT.

The V call is TRBV14, the J call TRBJ1-2; no clear D gene. The V gene's germline CDR1 is SGHDN and CDR2 FVKESK. The CDR3 runs 13 residues. The V gene lost 0 bases and the J gene lost 7 bases, with 9 bases spanning the gap. The chain's CDR3 is CASSQETAGGYTF. CDR3 DNA sequence: TGTGCCAGCAGCCAAGAGACTGCGGGTGGCTACACCTTC. Based on the CDR3 plus reference TRBV14 and TRBJ1-2, the full variable domain is EAGVTQFPSHSVIEKGQTVTLRCDPISGHDNLYWYRRVMGKEIKFLLHFVKESKQDESGMPNNRFLAERTGGTYSTLKVQPAELEDSGVYFCASSQETAGGYTFGSGTRLTVV.

The rearrangement uses TRBV5-6 and TRBJ2-1; perhaps TRBD1 as D (6 bases). In germline, CDR1 is SGHDT, CDR2 YYEEEE. The CDR3 has 16 amino acids. The V end lost 2 bases, the J end lost 6 bases, and 18 bases lay between the germline ends. Here the CDR3 DNA reads TGTGCCAGCAGCTTTGGCGTCGGACAGACAGGCAATGAGCAGTTCTTC. Its translation: CASSFGVGQTGNEQFF.

The V gene is TRBV6-5, the J gene TRBJ2-3; 8 positions match TRBD2. Looked up from germline, CDR1 is MNHEY and CDR2 is SVGAGI. V was pared by 6 bases and J by 13 bases, with 6 bases of the junction left unmatched. CDR3 size: 11 residues. The CDR3 sequence: CASSDGRGEYF. As DNA, the CDR3 is TGTGCCAGCAGCGATGGGCGGGGGGAGTATTTT.

The rearrangement links TRBV6-8 to TRBJ1-1; no clear D. The CDR3 covers 15 residues. Trimming pared 0 bases from V and 6 bases from J, leaving 14 bases between. Germline V CDR1 and CDR2: MNHGY, SAAAGT. The CDR3 coding sequence is TGTGCCAGCAGTTACTCGACGACTTGGGAGGCTGAAGCTTTCTTT. This gives the protein CASSYSTTWEAEAFF.

The genes are TRBV4-1 and TRBJ1-2; TRBD1 matches at 8 bases. Germline V CDR1 and CDR2: MGHRA, YSYEKL. The CDR3 totals 18 residues. The V gene end was trimmed by 0 bases and the J gene end by 2 bases; junction bases not matched to a gene: 11. For the CDR3, the DNA is TGCGCCAGCAGCCAAGATGGGGCAGGGACAGGACCCAACTATGGCTACACCTTC. It codes for CASSQDGAGTGPNYGYTF.

The genes are TRBV9 and TRBJ1-2; 9 bases fit TRBD1. The CDR3 has 15 amino acids. V dropped 3 bases and J dropped 1; count of bases not matched to a gene: 4. CDR1 SGDLS and CDR2 YYNGEE come from the germline V gene. The CDR3 DNA follows: TGTGCCAGCAGCGGCGGACAGGGGATTAACTATGGCTACACCTTC. Translated: CASSGGQGINYGYTF. The whole variable domain, filled in from reference TRBV9 and TRBJ1-2, reads DSGVTQTPKHLITATGQRVTLRCSPRSGDLSVYWYQQSLDQGLQFLIQYYNGEERAKGNILERFSAQQFPDLHSELNLSSLELGDSALYFCASSGGQGINYGYTFGSGTRLTVV.